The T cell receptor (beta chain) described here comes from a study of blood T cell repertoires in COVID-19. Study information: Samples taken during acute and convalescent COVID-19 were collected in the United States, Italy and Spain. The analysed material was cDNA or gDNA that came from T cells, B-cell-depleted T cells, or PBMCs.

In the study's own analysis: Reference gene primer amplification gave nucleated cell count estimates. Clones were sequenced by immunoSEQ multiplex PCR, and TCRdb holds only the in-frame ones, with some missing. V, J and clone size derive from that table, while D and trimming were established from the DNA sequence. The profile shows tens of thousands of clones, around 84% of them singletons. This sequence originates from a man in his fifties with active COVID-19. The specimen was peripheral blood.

CDR3 in amino acids: CASSPRLAGAGDTQYF. In nucleotides, the CDR3 is TGTGCCAGCAGTCCCCGGCTAGCGGGAGCGGGGGATACGCAGTATTTT. The V and J genes are TRBV28 and TRBJ2-3; the match to TRBD2 covers 10 bases. Germline assignment: CDR1 MDHEN and CDR2 SYDVKM. The CDR3 has 16 residues. V dropped 5 bases and J dropped 6; count of bases not matched to a gene: 11.